This T cell receptor (beta chain) was sequenced in a study of T-cell memory formation after mild COVID-19. Study summary: Each donor largely had its own TCR clusters. Findings and limits, study-wide: Second-wave clones reaching peak frequency on day 37 lacked confirmed SARS-CoV-2 specificity.

CDR3 length: 11 residues. The germline gives CDR1 DFQATT, CDR2 SNEGSKA (reference sequence). The V gene lost 4 bases and the J gene lost 5 bases, with 6 bases spanning the gap. MiXCR, run by TCRdb on the 5' RACE reads, gives a single entry per CDR3 protein. The repertoire holds around 300,000 distinct CDR3 sequences, with 14% as singletons. With respect to this clonotype: The target antigen is unknown.

V gene TRBV20-1 combines with J gene TRBJ2-1; no clear D gene. What was sequenced was PBMCs or a T cell subset sorted from them (not recorded which). This receptor was identified in a man aged 18 to 29 who had mild COVID-19 (a few samples of this study predate the infection). Cell type and time point are not known. Written as DNA, the CDR3 is TGCAGTGCTACTGGAAACAATGAGCAGTTCTTC. Encoded protein: CSATGNNEQFF.